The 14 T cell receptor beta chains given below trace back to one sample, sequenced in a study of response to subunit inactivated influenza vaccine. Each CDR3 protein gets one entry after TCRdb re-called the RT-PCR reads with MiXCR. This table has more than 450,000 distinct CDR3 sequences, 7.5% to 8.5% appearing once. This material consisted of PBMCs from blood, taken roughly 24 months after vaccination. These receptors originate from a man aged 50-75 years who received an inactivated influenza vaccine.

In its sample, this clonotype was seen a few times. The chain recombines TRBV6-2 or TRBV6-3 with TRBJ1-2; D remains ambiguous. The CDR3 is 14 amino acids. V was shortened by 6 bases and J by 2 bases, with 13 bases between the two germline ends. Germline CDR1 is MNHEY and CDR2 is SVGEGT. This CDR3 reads CASSQTGKNYGYTF. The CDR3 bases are TGTGCCAGCAGCCAGACGGGGAAGAACTATGGCTACACCTTC.

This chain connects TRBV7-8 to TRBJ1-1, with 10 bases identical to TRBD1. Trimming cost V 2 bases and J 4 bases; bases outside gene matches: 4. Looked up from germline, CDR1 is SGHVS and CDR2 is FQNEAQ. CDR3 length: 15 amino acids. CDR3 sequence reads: CASSLTTGGITEAFF. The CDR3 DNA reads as TGTGCCAGCAGCTTAACGACAGGGGGCATCACTGAAGCTTTCTTT.

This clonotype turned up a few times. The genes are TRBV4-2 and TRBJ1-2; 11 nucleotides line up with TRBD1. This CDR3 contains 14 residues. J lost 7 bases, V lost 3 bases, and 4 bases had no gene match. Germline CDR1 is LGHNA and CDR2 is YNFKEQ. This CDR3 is CASSHGQGARGYTF. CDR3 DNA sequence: TGTGCCAGCAGCCACGGACAGGGGGCTCGTGGCTACACCTTC.

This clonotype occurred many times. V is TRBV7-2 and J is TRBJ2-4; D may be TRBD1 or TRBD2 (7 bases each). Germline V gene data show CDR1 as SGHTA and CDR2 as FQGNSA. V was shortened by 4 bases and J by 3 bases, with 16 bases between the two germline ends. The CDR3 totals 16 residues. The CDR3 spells CASSSPGGQHKNIQYF. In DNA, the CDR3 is TGTGCCAGCAGCTCTCCGGGGGGACAGCACAAAAACATTCAGTACTTC.

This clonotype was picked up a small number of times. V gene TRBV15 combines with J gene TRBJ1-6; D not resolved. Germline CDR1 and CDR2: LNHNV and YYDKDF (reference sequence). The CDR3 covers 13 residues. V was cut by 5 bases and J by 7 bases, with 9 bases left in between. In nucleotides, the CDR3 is TGTGCCACCAGCGGAGGACCCAATTCACCCCTCCACTTT. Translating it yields CATSGGPNSPLHF.

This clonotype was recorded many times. The CDR3 sequence is CASSNSTSGRANEQFF. The CDR3 coding sequence is TGCGCCAGCAGCAACTCTACTAGCGGGAGGGCCAATGAGCAGTTCTTC. The J gene is TRBJ2-1, the V gene TRBV5-1; 13 bases agree with TRBD2. Germline CDR1 SGHRS, CDR2 YFSETQ. Trimming cost V 4 bases and J 6 bases; bases outside gene matches: 7. This CDR3 has 16 residues. Full variable domain (remainder filled in from reference TRBV5-1 and TRBJ2-1): KAGVTQTPRYLIKTRGQQVTLSCSPISGHRSVSWYQQTPGQGLQFLFEYFSETQRNKGNFPGRFSGRQFSNSRSEMNVSTLELGDSALYLCASSNSTSGRANEQFFGPGTRLTVL.

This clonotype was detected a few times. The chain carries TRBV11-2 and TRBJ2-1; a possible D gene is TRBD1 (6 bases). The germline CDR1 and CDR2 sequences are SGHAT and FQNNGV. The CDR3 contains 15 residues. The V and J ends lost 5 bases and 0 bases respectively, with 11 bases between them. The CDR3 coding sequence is TGTGCCAGCAGCCAGGACAGCCCCTCCTACAATGAGCAGTTCTTC. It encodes CASSQDSPSYNEQFF.

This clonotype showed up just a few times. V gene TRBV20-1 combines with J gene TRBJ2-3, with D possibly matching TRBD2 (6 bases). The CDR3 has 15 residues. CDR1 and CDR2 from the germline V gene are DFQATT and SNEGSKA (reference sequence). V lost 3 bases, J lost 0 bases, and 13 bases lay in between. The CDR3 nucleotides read TGCAGTGCTAGTATTGGGGCGGGGAGCACAGATACGCAGTATTTT. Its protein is CSASIGAGSTDTQYF.

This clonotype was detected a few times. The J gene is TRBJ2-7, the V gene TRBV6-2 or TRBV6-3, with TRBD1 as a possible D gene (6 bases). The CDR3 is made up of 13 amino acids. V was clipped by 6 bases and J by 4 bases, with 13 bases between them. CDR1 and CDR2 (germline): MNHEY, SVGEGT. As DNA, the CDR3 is TGTGCCAGCAGAGAAGGGGGATTATACGAGCAGTACTTC. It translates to CASREGGLYEQYF.

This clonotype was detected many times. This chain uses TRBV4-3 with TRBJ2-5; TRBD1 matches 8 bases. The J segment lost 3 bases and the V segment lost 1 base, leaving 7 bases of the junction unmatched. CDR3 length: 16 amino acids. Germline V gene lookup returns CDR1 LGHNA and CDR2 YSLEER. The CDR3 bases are TGCGCCAGCAGCCAAGGCCCCGACAGGGGAAAAGAGACCCAGTACTTC. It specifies CASSQGPDRGKETQYF.

The CDR3 nucleotides are TGCAGTGCAAGCCCGACAGGGCGTCCTGGAAACACCATATATTTT. Encoded protein: CSASPTGRPGNTIYF. The chain combines TRBV20-1 with TRBJ1-3; 7 bases agree with TRBD1. Germline lookup yields CDR1 DFQATT and CDR2 SNEGSKA (reference sequence). Trimming at V came to 6 bases and at J to 2 bases, leaving 10 bases not matched to a gene. The CDR3 totals 15 residues.

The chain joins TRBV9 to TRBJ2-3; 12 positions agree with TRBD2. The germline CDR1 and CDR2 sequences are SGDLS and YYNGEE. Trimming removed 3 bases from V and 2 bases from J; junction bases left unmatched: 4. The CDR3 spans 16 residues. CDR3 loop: CASSGTSGATTDTQYF. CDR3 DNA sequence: TGTGCCAGCAGCGGGACTAGCGGGGCGACCACAGATACGCAGTATTTT.

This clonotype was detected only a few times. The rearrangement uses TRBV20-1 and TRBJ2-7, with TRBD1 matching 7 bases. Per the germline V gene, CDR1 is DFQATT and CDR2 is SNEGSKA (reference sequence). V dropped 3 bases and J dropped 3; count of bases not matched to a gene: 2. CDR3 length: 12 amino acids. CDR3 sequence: CSASGQVYEQYF. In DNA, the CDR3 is TGCAGTGCTAGCGGACAGGTCTACGAGCAGTACTTC.

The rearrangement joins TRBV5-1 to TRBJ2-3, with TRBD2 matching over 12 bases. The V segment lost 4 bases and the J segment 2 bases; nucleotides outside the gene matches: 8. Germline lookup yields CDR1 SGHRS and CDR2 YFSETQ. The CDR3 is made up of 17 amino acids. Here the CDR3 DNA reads TGCGCCAGCAGCAAGACGACTAGCGGGAGTCACACAGATACGCAGTATTTT. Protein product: CASSKTTSGSHTDTQYF. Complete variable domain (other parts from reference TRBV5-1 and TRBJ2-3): KAGVTQTPRYLIKTRGQQVTLSCSPISGHRSVSWYQQTPGQGLQFLFEYFSETQRNKGNFPGRFSGRQFSNSRSEMNVSTLELGDSALYLCASSKTTSGSHTDTQYFGPGTRLTVL.